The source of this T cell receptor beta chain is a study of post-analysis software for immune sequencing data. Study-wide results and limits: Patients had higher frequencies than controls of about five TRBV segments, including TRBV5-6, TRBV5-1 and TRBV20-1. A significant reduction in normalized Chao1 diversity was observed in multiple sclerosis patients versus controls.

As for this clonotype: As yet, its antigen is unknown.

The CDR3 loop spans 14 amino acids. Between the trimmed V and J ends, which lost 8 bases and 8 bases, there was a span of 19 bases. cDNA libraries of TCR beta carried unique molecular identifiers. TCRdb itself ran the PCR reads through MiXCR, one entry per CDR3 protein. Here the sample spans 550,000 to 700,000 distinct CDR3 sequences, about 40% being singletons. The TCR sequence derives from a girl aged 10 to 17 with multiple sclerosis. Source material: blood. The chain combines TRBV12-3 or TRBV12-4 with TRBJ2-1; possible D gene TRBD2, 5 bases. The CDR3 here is CASAQKVSRDEQFF. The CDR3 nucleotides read TGTGCCAGCGCGCAAAAGGTCTCGCGGGATGAGCAGTTCTTC.